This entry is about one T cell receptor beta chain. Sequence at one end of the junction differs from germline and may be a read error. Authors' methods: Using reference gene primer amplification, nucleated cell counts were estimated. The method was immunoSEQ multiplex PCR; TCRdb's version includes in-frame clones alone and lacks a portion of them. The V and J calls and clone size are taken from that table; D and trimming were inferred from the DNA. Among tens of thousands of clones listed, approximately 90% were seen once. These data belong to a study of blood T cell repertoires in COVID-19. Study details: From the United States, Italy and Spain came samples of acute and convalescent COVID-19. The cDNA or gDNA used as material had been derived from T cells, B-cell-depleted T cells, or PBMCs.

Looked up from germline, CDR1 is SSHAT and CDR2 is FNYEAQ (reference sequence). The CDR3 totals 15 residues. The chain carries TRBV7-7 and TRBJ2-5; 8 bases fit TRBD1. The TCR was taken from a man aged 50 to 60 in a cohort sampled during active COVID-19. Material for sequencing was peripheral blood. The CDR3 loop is CASSPGQGGQETQYF. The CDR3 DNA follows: TGTGCTAGCAGCCCCGGACAGGGTGGGCAAGAGACCCAGTACTTC.